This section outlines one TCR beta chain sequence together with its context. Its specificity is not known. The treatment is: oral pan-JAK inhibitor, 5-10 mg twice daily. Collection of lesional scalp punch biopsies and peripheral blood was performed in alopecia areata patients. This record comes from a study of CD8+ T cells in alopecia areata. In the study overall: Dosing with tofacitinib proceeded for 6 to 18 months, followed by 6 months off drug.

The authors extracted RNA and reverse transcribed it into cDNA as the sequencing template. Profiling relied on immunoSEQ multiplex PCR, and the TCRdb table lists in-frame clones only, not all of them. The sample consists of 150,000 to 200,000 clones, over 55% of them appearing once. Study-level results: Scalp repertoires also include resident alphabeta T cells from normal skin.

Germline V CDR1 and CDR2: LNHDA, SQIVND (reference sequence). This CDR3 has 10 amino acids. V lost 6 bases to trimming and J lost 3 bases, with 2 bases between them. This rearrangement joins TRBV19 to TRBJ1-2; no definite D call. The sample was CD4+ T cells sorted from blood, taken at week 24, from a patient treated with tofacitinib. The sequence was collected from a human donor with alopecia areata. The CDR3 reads CASRHYGYTF. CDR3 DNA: TGTGCCAGTAGGCACTATGGCTACACCTTC.